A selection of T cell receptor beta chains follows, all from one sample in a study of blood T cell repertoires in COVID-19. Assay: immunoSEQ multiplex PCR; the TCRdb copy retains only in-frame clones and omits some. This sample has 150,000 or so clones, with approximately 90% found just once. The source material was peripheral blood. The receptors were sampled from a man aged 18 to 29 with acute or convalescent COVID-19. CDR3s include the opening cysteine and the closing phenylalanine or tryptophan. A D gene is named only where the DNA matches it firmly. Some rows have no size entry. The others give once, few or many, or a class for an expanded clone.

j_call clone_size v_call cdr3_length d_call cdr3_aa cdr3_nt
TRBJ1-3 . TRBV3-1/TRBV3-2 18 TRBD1 CASSRRDSALYSGNTIYF TGTGCCAGCAGCCGCCGGGACAGCGCTCTTTACTCTGGAAACACCATATATTTT
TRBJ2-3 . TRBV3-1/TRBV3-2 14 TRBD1 CASSQDRVPGQGVF TGTGCCAGCAGCCAAGATCGGGTACCGGGACAGGGGGTATTT
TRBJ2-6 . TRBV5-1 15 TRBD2 CASSGTLSGANVLTF TGTGCCAGTAGCGGGACACTCTCTGGGGCCAACGTCCTGACTTTC
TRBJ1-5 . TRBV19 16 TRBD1 CASSITQGASNQPQHF TGTGCCAGTAGTATAACACAGGGGGCTAGCAATCAGCCCCAGCATTTT
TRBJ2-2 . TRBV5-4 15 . CASSLGGGQSGELFF TGTGCCAGCAGCTTGGGCGGGGGCCAATCCGGGGAGCTGTTTTTT
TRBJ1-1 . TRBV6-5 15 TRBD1 CASTFGTGGGTEAFF TGTGCCAGCACTTTCGGGACAGGGGGGGGGACTGAAGCTTTCTTT
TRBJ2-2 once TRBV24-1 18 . CATSDLTRGGSNTGELFF TGTGCCACCAGTGATCTTACCCGCGGCGGATCAAACACCGGGGAGCTGTTTTTT
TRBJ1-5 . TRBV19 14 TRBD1 CASTTGQINQPQHF TGTGCCAGTACTACGGGACAGATTAATCAGCCCCAGCATTTT
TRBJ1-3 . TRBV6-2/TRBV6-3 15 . CASSPREASGNTIYF TGTGCCAGCAGCCCTCGGGAAGCCTCTGGAAACACCATATATTTT
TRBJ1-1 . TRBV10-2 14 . CASSENRMNTEAFF TGCGCCAGCAGTGAGAACAGGATGAACACTGAAGCTTTCTTT
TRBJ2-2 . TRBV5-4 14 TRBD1 CATVDRANTGELFF TGTGCCACCGTAGACAGGGCTAACACCGGGGAGCTGTTTTTT
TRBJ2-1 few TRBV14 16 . CASSQDVGASYNEQFF TGTGCCAGCAGCCAAGACGTGGGGGCCTCCTACAATGAGCAGTTCTTC
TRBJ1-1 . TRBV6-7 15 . CASSYIRGMNTEAFF TGTGCCAGCAGTTACATCCGCGGGATGAACACTGAAGCTTTCTTT
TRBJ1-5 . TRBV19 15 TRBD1 CASSTLGTANQPQHF TGTGCCAGTAGTACACTAGGGACAGCGAATCAGCCCCAGCATTTT
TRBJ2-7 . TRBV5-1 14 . CASSLGRTTYEQYF TGCGCCAGCAGCCTGGGACGGACAACGTACGAGCAGTACTTC
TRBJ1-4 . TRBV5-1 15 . CASSLDVGVNEKLFF TGCGCCAGCAGCTTGGACGTAGGGGTTAATGAAAAACTGTTTTTT
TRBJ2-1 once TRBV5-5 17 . CASSLSGSVVSYNEQFF TGTGCCAGCAGCTTGAGCGGTAGTGTGGTTTCCTACAATGAGCAGTTCTTC
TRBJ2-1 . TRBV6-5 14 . CALTARGYYNEQFF TGTGCCCTCACGGCCAGGGGATACTACAATGAGCAGTTCTTC
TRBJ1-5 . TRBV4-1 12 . CASSPIAGTQHF TGCGCCAGCAGCCCCATCGCGGGGACCCAGCATTTT
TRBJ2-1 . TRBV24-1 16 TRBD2 CATSDETSGGSNEQFF TGTGCCACCAGTGATGAGACTAGCGGGGGGTCTAATGAGCAGTTCTTC
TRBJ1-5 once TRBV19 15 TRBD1 CASSWDRGFDQPQHF TGTGCCAGTAGTTGGGACAGGGGGTTTGACCAGCCCCAGCATTTT
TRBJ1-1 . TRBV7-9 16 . CASSLVAGAGNTEAFF TGTGCCAGCAGCTTAGTCGCAGGGGCGGGGAACACTGAAGCTTTCTTT
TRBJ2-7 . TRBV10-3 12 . CAIRNSSYEQYF TGTGCCATCAGGAACAGCTCCTACGAGCAGTACTTC
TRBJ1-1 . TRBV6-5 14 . CASSYSWDTTEAFF TGTGCCAGCAGTTACTCTTGGGACACCACTGAAGCTTTCTTT
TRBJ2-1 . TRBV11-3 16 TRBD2 CASSLSGGISYNEQFF TGTGCCAGCAGCTTAAGCGGGGGTATCTCCTACAATGAGCAGTTCTTC
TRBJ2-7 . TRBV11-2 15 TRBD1 CASSSLGQGWYEQYF TGTGCCAGCAGCTCCCTTGGACAGGGGTGGTACGAGCAGTACTTC
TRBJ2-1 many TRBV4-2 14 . CASSLFGEENEQFF TGTGCCAGCTCCCTTTTCGGGGAGGAGAATGAGCAGTTCTTC
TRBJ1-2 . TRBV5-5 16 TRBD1 CASSLAPGQEAYGYTF TGTGCCAGCAGCTTGGCCCCGGGACAGGAGGCTTATGGCTACACCTTC
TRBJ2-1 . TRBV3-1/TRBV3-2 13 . CASSTQESNEQFF TGTGCCAGCAGCACTCAGGAATCCAATGAGCAGTTCTTC
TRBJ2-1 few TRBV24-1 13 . CATSLLEQTEQFF TGTGCCACCAGCCTTCTAGAGCAGACTGAGCAGTTCTTC
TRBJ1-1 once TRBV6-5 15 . CASELTTGPNTEAFF TGTGCCAGCGAGCTAACGACAGGCCCGAACACTGAAGCTTTCTTT
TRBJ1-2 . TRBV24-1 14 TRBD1 CATSGGQGGYGYTF TGTGCCACCAGTGGCGGACAGGGGGGTTATGGCTACACCTTC
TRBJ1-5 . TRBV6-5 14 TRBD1 CASRRQGLNQPQHF TGTGCCAGCAGAAGACAGGGTCTTAATCAGCCCCAGCATTTT
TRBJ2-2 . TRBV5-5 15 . CASSSGGLNTGELFF TGTGCCAGCAGCTCCGGGGGGCTGAACACCGGGGAGCTGTTTTTT
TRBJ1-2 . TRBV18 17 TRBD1 CASSPPFGQGGSYGYTF TGTGCCAGCTCACCACCGTTTGGACAGGGAGGGTCCTATGGCTACACCTTC
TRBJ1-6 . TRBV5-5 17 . CASSLALGGPGDSPLHF TGTGCCAGCAGCTTGGCCCTCGGGGGGCCCGGCGATTCACCCCTCCACTTT
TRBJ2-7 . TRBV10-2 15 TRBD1 CASSDNGQGSYEQYF TGCGCCAGCAGTGATAATGGACAGGGGAGCTACGAGCAGTACTTC
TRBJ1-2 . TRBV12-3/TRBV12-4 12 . CASTQGHYGYTF TGTGCCAGTACCCAGGGCCACTATGGCTACACCTTC
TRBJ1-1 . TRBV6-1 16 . CASSEAKPGRSAEAFF TGTGCCAGCAGTGAAGCCAAGCCGGGGAGATCGGCTGAAGCTTTCTTT
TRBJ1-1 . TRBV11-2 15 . CASSLDQERNTEAFF TGTGCCAGCAGCTTAGATCAAGAGCGGAACACTGAAGCTTTCTTT
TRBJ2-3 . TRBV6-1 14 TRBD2 CASSETSGIGTQYF TGTGCCAGCAGTGAGACTAGCGGGATTGGGACGCAGTATTTT
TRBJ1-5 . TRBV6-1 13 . CASSEARNQPQHF TGTGCCAGCAGTGAAGCGCGGAATCAGCCCCAGCATTTT
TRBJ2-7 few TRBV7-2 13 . CASSLRTGDEQYF TGTGCCAGCAGCCTAAGGACTGGGGACGAGCAGTACTTC
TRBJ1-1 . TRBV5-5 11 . CASSLTGEAFF TGTGCCAGCAGCTTGACGGGGGAAGCTTTCTTT
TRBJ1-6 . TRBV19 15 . CASSMVAGDNSPLHF TGTGCCAGTAGTATGGTCGCAGGGGATAATTCACCCCTCCACTTT
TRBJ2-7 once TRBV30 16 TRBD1 CAWSGLGTGGSYEQYF TGTGCCTGGAGCGGACTTGGGACAGGGGGATCCTACGAGCAGTACTTC
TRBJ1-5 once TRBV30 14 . CAWSGGVGDQPQHF TGTGCCTGGAGTGGGGGGGTAGGGGATCAGCCCCAGCATTTT
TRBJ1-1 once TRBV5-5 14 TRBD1 CVSRGGTKGTEAFF TGTGTCAGCAGGGGGGGTACAAAGGGCACTGAAGCTTTCTTT
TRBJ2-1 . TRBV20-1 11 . CSARTDNEQFF TGCAGTGCTAGAACGGACAATGAGCAGTTCTTC
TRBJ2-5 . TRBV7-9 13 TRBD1 CASSRDRGETQYF TGTGCCAGCAGCCGGGACAGGGGGGAGACCCAGTACTTC
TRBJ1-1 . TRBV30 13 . CAWSEGLTYTAFF TGTGCCTGGAGTGAGGGACTGACCTATACGGCTTTCTTT
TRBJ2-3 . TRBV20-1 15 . CSASNAGKSTDTQYF TGCAGTGCTAGTAATGCAGGGAAAAGCACAGATACGCAGTATTTT